The 5 T cell receptor beta chains listed next were all sequenced from one sample in a study of neurological immune-mediated disorders. TCRdb re-called the 5' RACE reads with MiXCR, one entry per CDR3 protein. The sample yields approximately 58,000 distinct CDR3 sequences, 11% seen once. Specimen: PBMCs. Receptors were obtained from a man aged 55 to 69 in good health.

This clonotype was counted at least ten times. J is TRBJ1-1 and V is TRBV18; D ambiguous. The CDR3 is 16 residues long. The V gene's germline CDR1 is KGHSH and CDR2 LQKENI. Trimming shortened V by 3 bases and J by 3 bases, and 17 bases separated the two germline ends. CDR3 in amino acids: CASSPYRASRDTEAFF. CDR3 bases: TGTGCCAGCTCACCCTACCGGGCCTCACGGGACACTGAAGCTTTCTTT.

On this clonotype: It is likely a read error, because the conserved phenylalanine at the end of the CDR3 is missing. The V and J genes are TRBV2 and TRBJ1-4; possibly TRBD1 for D (5 bases). The CDR3 sequence is 15 residues long. V was cut by 5 bases and J by 3 bases, with 13 bases left in between. The germline V gene encodes CDR1 SNHLY and CDR2 FYNNEI. CDR3 in amino acids: CASSPRGQANEKLFS. CDR3 bases: TGTGCCAGCAGTCCTCGGGGCCAAGCTAATGAAAAACTGTTTTCT.

This clonotype was detected many times. The chain uses TRBV6-5 and TRBJ2-6; perhaps TRBD1 as D (6 bases). In germline, CDR1 is MNHEY, CDR2 SVGAGI. The V end lost 2 bases, the J end lost 2 bases, and 7 bases lay between the germline ends. This CDR3 is built from 15 residues. The DNA for the CDR3 is TGTGCCAGCAGTTACGGACAGACTGGGGCCAACGTCCTGACTTTC. Its translation: CASSYGQTGANVLTF.

At least ten counts were recorded for this clonotype. The chain combines TRBV4-3 with TRBJ2-3, with 10 bases that match TRBD2. Germline CDR1 is LGHNA and CDR2 is YSLEER. The CDR3 covers 16 residues. V lost 0 bases and J lost 11; bases outside the gene matches: 11. CDR3: CASSQDLERGGWMQYF. CDR3 bases: TGCGCCAGCAGCCAAGATCTGGAGCGGGGGGGCTGGATGCAGTATTTT.

This clonotype was recorded at least ten times. This chain links TRBV20-1 with TRBJ2-3, with 8 bases lining up with TRBD1. Trimming removed 8 bases from V and 4 bases from J; junction bases left unmatched: 11. CDR1 and CDR2 from the germline V gene are DFQATT and SNEGSKA (reference sequence). The CDR3 loop spans 14 amino acids. The CDR3 region has the DNA TGCAGTCTCGTAAAGACAGGGGCCCCAGATACGCAGTATTTT. Amino acid sequence: CSLVKTGAPDTQYF.